The next 15 T cell receptor beta chains were all read from a single sample in a study of blood T cell repertoires in COVID-19. Only in-frame clones appear in the TCRdb table, and some are missing; sequencing was by immunoSEQ multiplex PCR. The sample includes roughly 300,000 clones, 87% of them seen just once. The specimen sequenced was peripheral blood. The origin of the receptors is a woman aged 40-49 years who had recovered from COVID-19.

Note on this clone: Other DNA sequences of this sample code for an identical CDR3. The V gene is TRBV29-1, the J gene TRBJ1-4; a weak D match, TRBD1 (5 bases). The V end was cut by 6 bases, the J end by 3 bases, with 11 bases between. CDR1 and CDR2 from the germline V gene are SQVTM and ANQGSEA. The CDR3 consists of 13 residues. The CDR3 DNA reads as TGCAGCGTATACCGGGGGTCTAATGAAAAACTGTTTTTT. Residues: CSVYRGSNEKLFF.

The rearrangement uses TRBV5-4 and TRBJ1-2; D unresolved. Looked up from germline, CDR1 is SGHNT and CDR2 is YYREEE (reference sequence). Trimming shortened V by 3 bases and J by 4 bases, and 10 bases separated the two germline ends. There are 13 residues in the CDR3. The CDR3 DNA reads as TGTGCCAGCAGCTCCAACAGTGTCTATGGCTACACCTTC. Translating it yields CASSSNSVYGYTF. The entire variable domain, with the rest obtained from reference TRBV5-4 and TRBJ1-2, is as follows: ETGVTQSPTHLIKTRGQQVTLRCSSQSGHNTVSWYQQALGQGPQFIFQYYREEENGRGNFPPRFSGLQFPNYSSELNVNALELDDSALYLCASSSNSVYGYTFGSGTRLTVV.

The chain carries TRBV9 and TRBJ1-2; a possible D gene is TRBD1 (6 bases). CDR3 size: 17 residues. Per germline, CDR1 SGDLS and CDR2 YYNGEE. V lost 3 bases and J 6 bases, leaving 24 bases between the germline ends. CDR3 amino acids: CASSASLGTRLGDGYTF. The CDR3 nucleotides read TGTGCCAGCAGCGCATCCCTAGGGACACGTCTCGGGGATGGCTACACCTTC.

CDR3 bases: TGTGCCAGCAGCGTATATCCGAGCTCTGGAAACACCATATATTTT. Its translation is CASSVYPSSGNTIYF. This chain uses TRBV9 with TRBJ1-3; no reliable D call. The germline V and J ends were trimmed by 1 base and 0 bases, with 8 bases remaining between them. Germline loops: CDR1 SGDLS, CDR2 YYNGEE. The CDR3 has 15 amino acids.

This chain links TRBV9 with TRBJ1-5; a possible D gene is TRBD1 (6 bases). The CDR3 runs to 14 residues. V lost 3 bases and J lost 10, with 17 bases in between. Looked up from germline, CDR1 is SGDLS and CDR2 is YYNGEE. The CDR3 spells CASSAGTYAGPQHF. In nucleotides, the CDR3 is TGTGCCAGCAGCGCCGGGACATATGCGGGTCCCCAGCATTTT.

The chain combines TRBV5-1 with TRBJ1-6; TRBD1 matches at 7 bases. The CDR3 contains 14 residues. Germline V gives CDR1 SGHRS, CDR2 YFSETQ. J gave up 10 bases and V 4 bases, and 8 bases lay outside the gene matches. The CDR3 sequence is CASSAGQRASPLHF. CDR3 bases: TGCGCCAGCAGCGCGGGACAGCGGGCCTCACCCCTCCACTTT. Together with reference TRBV5-1 and TRBJ1-6, the CDR3 gives the full variable domain: KAGVTQTPRYLIKTRGQQVTLSCSPISGHRSVSWYQQTPGQGLQFLFEYFSETQRNKGNFPGRFSGRQFSNSRSEMNVSTLELGDSALYLCASSAGQRASPLHFGNGTRLTVT.

The chain has TRBV24-1 and TRBJ2-1; 11 bases are shared with TRBD1. The CDR3 loop spans 14 amino acids. CDR1 and CDR2 from the germline V gene are KGHDR and SFDVKD. J gave up 7 bases and V 11 bases, and 9 bases lay outside the gene matches. The chain's CDR3 is CAIGTGGMRNEQFF. The CDR3 DNA reads TGTGCCATTGGGACAGGGGGTATGAGGAATGAGCAGTTCTTC.

The chain employs TRBV5-4 and TRBJ1-2; D possibly corresponds to TRBD1 (5 bases). CDR3 length: 13 amino acids. Germline V gene sequence: CDR1 SGHNT, CDR2 YYREEE (reference sequence). Trimming stripped 2 bases from V and 4 bases from J, with 9 bases between. CDR3 coding DNA: TGTGCCAGCAGCTTCCCAGGGTCCTATGGCTACACCTTC. Amino acids: CASSFPGSYGYTF.

The chain has TRBV6-6 and TRBJ1-1, with a tentative D call TRBD1 (6 bases). The germline V gene encodes CDR1 MNHNY and CDR2 SVGAGI (reference sequence). Trimming cost V 7 bases and J 2 bases, with 14 bases left between them. This CDR3 has 14 amino acids. As DNA, the CDR3 is TGTGCCAGCAAGGCCCCGGGGGGCAACACTGAAGCTTTCTTT. Amino acids: CASKAPGGNTEAFF.

The chain is built from TRBV27 and TRBJ2-7; tentatively, D is TRBD1 (5 bases). V lost 6 bases to trimming and J lost 3 bases, with 21 bases between them. The germline V gene has CDR1 MNHEY and CDR2 SMNVEV (reference sequence). This CDR3 is 16 amino acids long. In DNA, the CDR3 is TGTGCCAGCAGCCTACTTGGGGCGGCCCCCCACTACGAGCAGTACTTC. This encodes CASSLLGAAPHYEQYF.

This clone was observed once. CDR3 sequence reads: CASSFGKRPQHF. CDR3 sequence (DNA): TGTGCCAGCAGTTTTGGTAAGCGGCCCCAGCATTTT. The chain combines TRBV12-3 or TRBV12-4 with TRBJ1-5; D not resolved. Trimming removed 3 bases at V and 9 bases at J, with 9 bases between. The CDR3 sequence is 12 residues long.

The CDR3 DNA is TGTGCCAGCAGCGCTGCCGCCGGAGAGACCCAGTACTTC. It is translated as CASSAAAGETQYF. The chain uses TRBV7-2 and TRBJ2-5; no clear D gene. V was trimmed by 5 bases and J by 4 bases, leaving 11 bases between them. The germline V gene has CDR1 SGHTA and CDR2 FQGNSA. CDR3 length: 13 amino acids.

The chain employs TRBV4-3 and TRBJ2-4; D not resolved. The CDR3 length is 16 residues. Trimming left V 1 base short and J 0 bases short, with 10 bases between. In germline, CDR1 is LGHNA, CDR2 YSLEER. The CDR3 protein is CASSQVQDIAKNIQYF. The CDR3 DNA reads as TGCGCCAGCAGCCAAGTGCAGGATATAGCCAAAAACATTCAGTACTTC.

The V and J genes are TRBV11-3 and TRBJ2-3, with D perhaps TRBD1 (5 bases). Germline lookup yields CDR1 SGHNT and CDR2 YENEEA. This CDR3 has 13 amino acids. Between the trimmed V and J ends, which lost 3 bases and 7 bases, there was a span of 11 bases. The CDR3 coding sequence is TGTGCCAGCAGCTTGCAGGGATCGAATACGCAGTATTTT. Translating it yields CASSLQGSNTQYF.

V is TRBV2 and J is TRBJ2-3, with TRBD1 as a possible D gene (5 bases). This CDR3 spans 14 amino acids. Germline V gives CDR1 SNHLY, CDR2 FYNNEI. The V and J ends lost 4 bases and 6 bases respectively, with 14 bases between them. The CDR3 region has the DNA TGTGCCAGCAGTGGGCAGGGTGGGATGGATACGCAGTATTTT. Translation: CASSGQGGMDTQYF.